The rows below give T cell receptor beta chains drawn from one sample of a study of blood T cells in healthy people across ages. TCRdb analysed the 5' RACE reads with MiXCR anew, one entry per CDR3 protein. The sample contains about 1.4 million distinct CDR3 sequences, approximately 63% of which appear only once. Sequenced input: blood. These TCRs come from a man aged 18-30 years in good health. Both conserved end residues are part of each CDR3. D genes are given only for firm matches. The size of a clone is reported for some rows only, either as once, few or many, or as a class for expanded clones.

clone_size	d_call	j_call	v_call	cdr3_aa	cdr3_nt
.	.	TRBJ2-4	TRBV21-1	CASSKEALAGGVIHKNIQYF	TGTGCCAGCAGCAAAGAGGCATTAGCGGGGGGCGTGATCCATAAAAACATTCAGTACTTC
.	TRBD2	TRBJ2-1	TRBV7-9	CASSPTSGSRDEQFF	TGTGCCAGCAGCCCTACTAGCGGGAGTCGGGATGAGCAGTTCTTC
.	TRBD1	TRBJ2-1	TRBV10-3	CAISGTGVINEQFF	TGTGCCATCTCCGGGACAGGGGTCATCAATGAGCAGTTCTTC
.	TRBD2	TRBJ2-1	TRBV20-1	CSARLRGRASNEQFF	TGCAGTGCTAGACTCCGTGGGAGGGCCTCGAATGAGCAGTTCTTC
.	.	TRBJ2-7	TRBV27	CASSPLLRSSYEQYF	TGTGCCAGCAGTCCCCTCCTCCGTAGCTCCTACGAGCAGTACTTC
.	.	TRBJ2-1	TRBV9	CASSSPTYNEQFF	TGTGCCAGCAGCTCCCCTACGTACAATGAGCAGTTCTTC
.	.	TRBJ2-4	TRBV4-3	CASSQDRVPSREQYF	TGCGCCAGCAGCCAAGACAGGGTACCCTCGAGGGAGCAGTACTTC
.	.	TRBJ2-7	TRBV7-2	CASSSSNEVFYEQYF	TGTGCCAGCAGCTCCTCTAACGAGGTCTTCTACGAGCAGTACTTC
few	.	TRBJ2-7	TRBV30	CAWSGSYEQYF	TGTGCCTGGAGTGGTTCCTACGAGCAGTACTTC
.	TRBD1	TRBJ2-3	TRBV20-1	CSATGGDNSGQYF	TGCAGTGCTACAGGGGGCGACAATAGTGGGCAGTATTTT
.	.	TRBJ2-1	TRBV12-3/TRBV12-4	CASRNPRGSLYEQFF	TGTGCCAGCAGGAATCCCCGAGGATCTCTCTATGAGCAGTTCTTC
few	TRBD1	TRBJ1-6	TRBV7-9	CASSSESGTGGPDSPLHF	TGTGCCAGCAGCTCCGAATCCGGGACAGGGGGCCCCGATTCACCCCTCCACTTT
.	TRBD2	TRBJ2-4	TRBV20-1	CSASTGLAGDIQNIQYF	TGCAGTGCCTCAACGGGGCTAGCGGGAGACATCCAAAACATTCAGTACTTC
.	TRBD1	TRBJ2-7	TRBV7-2	CASSLVRSDRGDEQYF	TGTGCCAGCAGCTTAGTACGGTCGGACAGGGGCGACGAGCAGTACTTC
.	.	TRBJ2-7	TRBV7-8	CASSPESLTVEQYF	TGTGCCAGCAGCCCCGAGTCATTAACAGTCGAGCAGTACTTC
.	.	TRBJ2-3	TRBV13	CAGSLRRGPTDTQYF	TGTGCCGGATCACTAAGACGGGGACCCACAGATACGCAGTATTTT
few	.	TRBJ2-6	TRBV29-1	CSVSGPGANVLTF	TGCAGCGTCAGCGGGCCTGGGGCCAACGTCCTGACTTTC
few	TRBD1	TRBJ2-1	TRBV27	CASSLGTGGGYNEQFF	TGTGCCAGCAGTTTAGGGACAGGGGGCGGCTACAATGAGCAGTTCTTC
many	TRBD1	TRBJ2-7	TRBV29-1	CSATGTGSYEQYF	TGCAGCGCAACCGGGACAGGATCCTACGAGCAGTACTTC
.	TRBD1	TRBJ2-7	TRBV27	CASSDTPGQDSYEQYF	TGTGCCAGCAGTGACACACCGGGACAGGACTCCTACGAGCAGTACTTC
.	TRBD1	TRBJ2-7	TRBV6-2/TRBV6-3	CASTVAGQGLIEQYF	TGTGCCAGCACCGTAGCGGGACAGGGGTTGATCGAGCAGTACTTC
.	.	TRBJ2-7	TRBV5-1	CASSLEGSDTYEQYF	TGCGCCAGCAGCTTGGAGGGTAGCGATACCTACGAGCAGTACTTC
few	.	TRBJ2-7	TRBV4-3	CASSKGWAYEQYF	TGCGCCAGCAGTAAGGGGTGGGCCTACGAGCAGTACTTC
few	.	TRBJ2-2	TRBV15	CATSRGVVPGELFF	TGTGCCACCAGCAGAGGCGTAGTGCCCGGGGAGCTGTTTTTT
.	.	TRBJ2-7	TRBV20-1	CSARSLTGHYEQYF	TGCAGTGCTAGAAGTTTAACAGGGCACTACGAGCAGTACTTC
.	.	TRBJ2-7	TRBV4-2	CASSQPITSYEGLEQYF	TGTGCCAGCAGCCAACCCATTACTAGCTATGAGGGTCTCGAGCAGTACTTC
.	TRBD2	TRBJ2-3	TRBV2	CASSRLAGAYDTQYF	TGTGCCAGCAGTCGGCTAGCGGGAGCCTATGACACGCAGTATTTT
.	.	TRBJ2-6	TRBV20-1	CSARPLDGANVLTF	TGCAGTGCTAGACCTTTAGATGGGGCCAACGTCCTGACTTTC
.	TRBD2	TRBJ2-1	TRBV5-1	CASSFPPSGRAWVGNEQFF	TGCGCCAGCAGCTTCCCGCCTAGCGGGAGGGCCTGGGTGGGAAATGAGCAGTTCTTC
.	TRBD2	TRBJ2-1	TRBV20-1	CSASHGSGIYNEQFF	TGCAGTGCTAGCCACGGGAGCGGGATCTACAATGAGCAGTTCTTC
.	TRBD1	TRBJ2-5	TRBV29-1	CSVGRQGVGETQYF	TGCAGCGTGGGAAGACAGGGAGTCGGTGAGACCCAGTACTTC
.	.	TRBJ2-7	TRBV2	CASRVWTSYEQYF	TGTGCCAGCAGGGTATGGACCTCCTACGAGCAGTACTTC
.	TRBD2	TRBJ2-7	TRBV6-2/TRBV6-3	CASSYSLAGGSYEQYF	TGTGCCAGCAGTTACTCTCTAGCGGGAGGTTCCTACGAGCAGTACTTC
.	.	TRBJ1-2	TRBV15	CATSRVALGADYGYTF	TGTGCCACCAGCAGAGTGGCCTTGGGAGCGGACTATGGCTACACCTTC
.	TRBD2	TRBJ2-1	TRBV28	CASSNRAGGRNEQFF	TGTGCCAGCAGCAACCGAGCGGGGGGACGAAATGAGCAGTTCTTC
.	.	TRBJ1-1	TRBV20-1	CSARGRHDTEAFF	TGCAGTGCTAGAGGTAGACATGACACTGAAGCTTTCTTT
.	TRBD2	TRBJ2-3	TRBV4-1	CASSQQPSGGTDTQYF	TGCGCCAGCAGCCAACAACCTAGCGGGGGTACAGATACGCAGTATTTT
.	TRBD2	TRBJ2-7	TRBV13	CASGDYMRRVQYF	TGTGCCAGCGGGGACTACATGCGCCGTGTGCAGTACTTC
.	TRBD2	TRBJ2-5	TRBV3-1	CASSQVAGRGMKETQYF	TGTGCCAGCAGCCAAGTAGCGGGAAGGGGGATGAAAGAGACCCAGTACTTC
.	.	TRBJ1-1	TRBV6-5	CASSYNVGLPGRRTEAFF	TGTGCCAGCAGTTACAACGTCGGGTTGCCAGGGCGAAGGACTGAAGCTTTCTTT
.	.	TRBJ1-4	TRBV29-1	CSVVPDHPNEKLFF	TGCAGCGTTGTGCCGGATCACCCAAATGAAAAACTGTTTTTT
.	TRBD1	TRBJ2-7	TRBV19	CATRQGGLSEQYF	TGTGCCACCAGACAGGGTGGTCTAAGCGAGCAGTACTTC
.	.	TRBJ2-7	TRBV5-1	CASSPESFEQYF	TGCGCCAGCAGCCCCGAATCTTTCGAGCAGTACTTC
.	.	TRBJ2-7	TRBV27	CASSVGGGLVEQYF	TGTGCCAGCAGTGTTGGCGGAGGGCTAGTCGAGCAGTACTTC
.	TRBD1	TRBJ2-3	TRBV20-1	CSAGQGWMVGTQYF	TGCAGTGCTGGACAGGGGTGGATGGTGGGTACGCAGTATTTT
.	.	TRBJ2-4	TRBV27	CASSLLPARDGHIQYF	TGTGCCAGCAGTTTATTGCCAGCGAGGGATGGGCACATTCAGTACTTC
.	TRBD1	TRBJ1-4	TRBV20-1	CSVRGQGTGNEKLFF	TGCAGTGTGAGGGGACAGGGTACCGGAAATGAAAAACTGTTTTTT
few	.	TRBJ2-7	TRBV28	CASSFVFAGEDEQYF	TGTGCCAGCAGTTTTGTATTCGCAGGGGAGGACGAGCAGTACTTC
.	.	TRBJ1-2	TRBV4-1	CASSQSVNYGYTF	TGCGCCAGCAGCCAATCCGTCAACTATGGCTACACCTTC
.	.	TRBJ2-1	TRBV15	CATSKYYRGGSGEQFF	TGTGCCACCAGCAAGTACTACAGGGGGGGGAGTGGTGAGCAGTTCTTC
few	.	TRBJ1-2	TRBV7-2	CASSLDPANYGYTF	TGTGCCAGCAGCTTAGATCCAGCCAACTATGGCTACACCTTC
.	TRBD1	TRBJ1-6	TRBV20-1	CSARGQGDSPLHF	TGCAGTGCTAGAGGACAGGGGGATTCACCCCTCCACTTT
few	TRBD2	TRBJ2-1	TRBV20-1	CSAKPSGVGNEQFF	TGCAGTGCTAAACCTAGCGGGGTTGGCAATGAGCAGTTCTTC
few	.	TRBJ2-4	TRBV20-1	CSATPGDIQYF	TGCAGTGCTACCCCGGGGGACATTCAGTACTTC
many	.	TRBJ2-3	TRBV7-6	CASSLLRDTQYF	TGTGCCAGCAGCTTATTGCGGGATACGCAGTATTTT